This entry features one TCR beta chain sequence. This clone may be a read error of a much larger clone one base away. It is likely a read error, because the conserved phenylalanine at the end of the CDR3 is missing. The sample originates from a study of regulatory T cells in long-lasting Graves disease. The time point is: newly diagnosed GD, antithyroid drugs for less than 3 months. Preparation of the TCR library used RNA extracted from PBMCs. The CDR3 is 16 amino acids. CDR1 and CDR2 from the germline V gene are SEHNR and FQNEAQ (reference sequence). Trimming cost V 6 bases and J 5 bases; bases outside gene matches: 7. Arm-PCR of CDR3 regions and iRepertoire HTBI primers were the basis on which TCR beta libraries were built. Study processing details: The samples included around 62 TRBV and more than 12 TRBJ segments. TCRdb re-called the multiplex PCR reads through MiXCR, storing one row per CDR3 protein. The V and J calls and clone size come from TCRdb's table, not from the authors' own analysis. The sample holds roughly 400,000 distinct CDR3 sequences; about 16% are singletons and the top ten take 23%.

These same data were also listed under a study on T cells in Graves' hyperthyroidism and ophthalmopathy.

The rearrangement links TRBV7-9 to TRBJ2-5; 15 bases align to TRBD2. The starting material was peripheral blood mononuclear cells (PBMCs), obtained at new diagnosis, from a patient treated with antithyroid drugs. The receptor was derived from a woman younger than 30 with Graves disease. The CDR3 loop is CASRPGLAGGVETQYL. The CDR3 coding sequence is TGTGCCAGCAGACCGGGACTAGCGGGAGGTGTGGAGACCCAGTACCTC.